One sample yielded the 18 T cell receptor beta chains listed below, sequenced in a study of blood T cell repertoires in COVID-19. Generated by immunoSEQ multiplex PCR, the TCRdb table keeps only in-frame clones and is missing some. The table includes 200,000 to 300,000 clones, approximately 86% detected once. Sequenced sample: PBMCs or T cells enriched from blood (not recorded which). The receptors originated from a middle-aged woman with acute COVID-19.

The rearrangement uses TRBV18 and TRBJ2-1; a possible D gene is TRBD1 (6 bases). Between the trimmed V and J ends, which lost 2 bases and 7 bases, there was a span of 15 bases. Germline CDR1 KGHSH, CDR2 LQKENI. The length of the CDR3 is 15 residues. The CDR3 here is CASSPGKGVSNEQFF. In DNA form, the CDR3 reads TGTGCCAGCTCACCAGGGAAGGGGGTCTCAAATGAGCAGTTCTTC. The entire variable domain, with the rest obtained from reference TRBV18 and TRBJ2-1, is as follows: NAGVMQNPRHLVRRRGQEARLRCSPMKGHSHVYWYRQLPEEGLKFMVYLQKENIIDESGMPKERFSAEFPKEGPSILRIQQVVRGDSAAYFCASSPGKGVSNEQFFGPGTRLTVL.

This clone occurred once. V usage is TRBV27 and J usage is TRBJ2-2; 7 bases are shared with TRBD1. CDR1 is MNHEY, CDR2 SMNVEV, per germline (reference sequence). Trimming at V came to 2 bases and at J to 2 bases, leaving 5 bases not matched to a gene. The length of the CDR3 is 16 residues. The CDR3 nucleotides read TGTGCCAGCAGTTTAGACAGGGCGACCAACACCGGGGAGCTGTTTTTT. Translated, it gives CASSLDRATNTGELFF.

This clone was seen a few times. CDR3 amino acids: CASSHGTVNTGELFF. CDR3 nucleotides: TGTGCCAGCTCCCACGGGACAGTAAACACCGGGGAGCTGTTTTTT. The J gene is TRBJ2-2, the V gene TRBV18; 7 bases fit TRBD1. Trimming cost V 6 bases and J 2 bases; bases outside gene matches: 6. CDR1 is KGHSH, CDR2 LQKENI, per germline. The CDR3 covers 15 residues.

The V call is TRBV11-2, the J call TRBJ2-1; D may be TRBD2 (5 bases). This CDR3 spans 15 amino acids. In germline, CDR1 is SGHAT, CDR2 FQNNGV. Trimming cost V 3 bases and J 7 bases, with 16 bases left between them. The CDR3 spells CASSFLSAAPNEQFF. CDR3 coding DNA: TGTGCCAGCAGCTTTCTGTCAGCGGCCCCAAATGAGCAGTTCTTC.

The rearrangement joins TRBV2 to TRBJ2-5; the match to TRBD1 covers 9 bases. Germline V gives CDR1 SNHLY, CDR2 FYNNEI. Unmatched junction bases numbered 12, after V lost 4 bases and J lost 9 bases. CDR3 length equals 15 residues. The CDR3 sequence: CASSAFRQGDWSQYF. CDR3 nucleotides: TGTGCCAGCAGTGCATTTAGACAGGGGGACTGGTCCCAGTACTTC. Using reference TRBV2 and TRBJ2-5 for the parts outside the CDR3, the full variable domain is EPEVTQTPSHQVTQMGQEVILRCVPISNHLYFYWYRQILGQKVEFLVSFYNNEISEKSEIFDDQFSVERPDGSNFTLKIRSTKLEDSAMYFCASSAFRQGDWSQYFGPGTRLLVL.

The chain recombines TRBV2 with TRBJ2-7; D is perhaps TRBD1 (6 bases). Germline loops: CDR1 SNHLY, CDR2 FYNNEI. The CDR3 is 14 residues long. The V gene lost 6 bases and the J gene lost 2 bases, with 14 bases spanning the gap. CDR3 DNA: TGTGCCAGCAGCCTCCTGGACAGCACCTACGAGCAGTACTTC. It yields the protein CASSLLDSTYEQYF.

The chain combines TRBV9 with TRBJ1-3, with a tentative D call TRBD1 (5 bases). V was shortened by 0 bases and J by 0 bases, with 10 bases between the two germline ends. The germline V gene encodes CDR1 SGDLS and CDR2 YYNGEE. This CDR3 comprises 16 residues. The CDR3 DNA reads TGTGCCAGCAGCGTAGGGGGCAGTTTCTCTGGAAACACCATATATTTT. It translates to CASSVGGSFSGNTIYF.

The chain uses TRBV5-1 and TRBJ2-2; no firm D call. CDR3 length equals 15 residues. Germline values: CDR1 SGHRS, CDR2 YFSETQ. The ends were cut back, 4 bases at V and 6 bases at J, with 16 bases in the middle. CDR3 sequence (DNA): TGCGCCAGCAGCGTGCAGATCCAGGCTCCCGGGGAGCTGTTTTTT. It codes for CASSVQIQAPGELFF. The complete variable domain, with remaining parts taken from reference TRBV5-1 and TRBJ2-2, reads KAGVTQTPRYLIKTRGQQVTLSCSPISGHRSVSWYQQTPGQGLQFLFEYFSETQRNKGNFPGRFSGRQFSNSRSEMNVSTLELGDSALYLCASSVQIQAPGELFFGEGSRLTVL.

The rearrangement joins TRBV6-5 to TRBJ2-2; TRBD1 matches 7 bases. Trimming cost V 7 bases and J 9 bases; bases outside gene matches: 2. Germline V gene lookup returns CDR1 MNHEY and CDR2 SVGAGI. The CDR3 runs 11 residues. The DNA for the CDR3 is TGTGCCAGCACAGGGGGACGGGAGCTGTTTTTT. Its translation is CASTGGRELFF.

J is TRBJ1-1 and V is TRBV3-1 (or the pseudogene TRBV3-2); D uncertain. There are 14 residues in the CDR3. V was trimmed by 0 bases and J by 0 bases, leaving 5 bases between them. Germline V gene data show CDR1 as LGHDT and CDR2 as YNNKEL (reference sequence). The CDR3 region is CASSQETVNTEAFF. The CDR3 region has the DNA TGTGCCAGCAGCCAAGAAACGGTGAACACTGAAGCTTTCTTT.

The chain couples TRBV10-3 to TRBJ2-1; tentatively, D is TRBD1 (5 bases). The V end lost 5 bases, the J end lost 3 bases, and 11 bases lay between the germline ends. The CDR3 is 14 amino acids. Germline V lookup: CDR1 ENHRY, CDR2 SYGVKD. The CDR3 protein is CAISQGDLYNEQFF. The CDR3 bases are TGTGCCATCAGTCAGGGTGACCTCTACAATGAGCAGTTCTTC.

This clone was counted only a few times. The chain carries TRBV14 and TRBJ1-2; 9 bases match TRBD1. Germline values: CDR1 SGHDN, CDR2 FVKESK. V shed 4 bases and J 8 bases; nucleotides not matched to a gene: 5. The CDR3 is 13 amino acids. The CDR3 region is CASSLRTGDGYTF. DNA of the CDR3: TGTGCCAGCAGCCTTCGGACAGGGGACGGCTACACCTTC.

V and J are TRBV7-6 and TRBJ2-7; D ambiguous. The CDR3 is 15 residues long. Between the trimmed V and J ends, which lost 1 base and 1 base, there was a span of 11 bases. CDR1 SGHVS and CDR2 FNYEAQ come from the germline V gene. The DNA of the CDR3 is TGTGCCAGCAGCTTAGTTCTTGGCAGTTCCTACGAGCAGTACTTC. It codes for CASSLVLGSSYEQYF.

The chain is built from TRBV3-1 (or the pseudogene TRBV3-2) and TRBJ1-3; TRBD1 matches 10 bases. V dropped 0 bases and J dropped 8; count of bases not matched to a gene: 4. This CDR3 is 15 amino acids long. Germline CDR1 is LGHDT and CDR2 is YNNKEL (reference sequence). CDR3 coding DNA: TGTGCCAGCAGCCAAGAAGGGACAGGGGTATACACCATATATTTT. It specifies CASSQEGTGVYTIYF.

The chain uses TRBV10-3 and TRBJ2-5; 7 nucleotides align to TRBD1. This CDR3 has 14 amino acids. The germline CDR1 and CDR2 sequences are ENHRY and SYGVKD. Losses at the gene ends were 9 bases for V and 5 bases for J; bases not matched to a gene: 12. DNA for the CDR3: TGTGCCATAAGGAGAGGGGGCGCGGAGGAGACCCAGTACTTC. Translating gives CAIRRGGAEETQYF.

This chain connects TRBV19 to TRBJ2-5; 8 nucleotides agree with TRBD2. The CDR3 consists of 17 residues. Unmatched junction bases numbered 11, after V lost 1 base and J lost 4 bases. In germline, CDR1 is LNHDA, CDR2 SQIVND (reference sequence). CDR3 DNA sequence: TGTGCCAGTAGTATAGGGCGCGGGGGGACTAGGTCAGAGACCCAGTACTTC. It specifies CASSIGRGGTRSETQYF. The full variable domain, with the rest looked up from reference TRBV19 and TRBJ2-5, is DGGITQSPKYLFRKEGQNVTLSCEQNLNHDAMYWYRQDPGQGLRLIYYSQIVNDFQKGDIAEGYSVSREKKESFPLTVTSAQKNPTAFYLCASSIGRGGTRSETQYFGPGTRLLVL.

The rearrangement links TRBV7-8 to TRBJ2-7, with 8 bases fitting TRBD1. The CDR3 runs to 14 residues. Trimming at V came to 4 bases and at J to 2 bases, leaving 4 bases not matched to a gene. The germline V gene has CDR1 SGHVS and CDR2 FQNEAQ. CDR3 region: CASSSKQGAYEQYF. The CDR3 bases are TGTGCCAGCAGCTCCAAACAGGGGGCCTACGAGCAGTACTTC.

The count of this clone is one. This chain connects TRBV6-2 or TRBV6-3 to TRBJ2-7; D perhaps matches TRBD1 (6 bases). In germline, CDR1 is MNHEY, CDR2 SVGEGT. CDR3 size: 15 residues. V was clipped by 6 bases and J by 3 bases, with 18 bases between them. The CDR3, as DNA: TGTGCCAGCAGCCCACCCGCGACAGGTATCTACGAGCAGTACTTC. It encodes CASSPPATGIYEQYF.